This is a list of T cell receptor beta chains from one sample in a study of blood T cell repertoires in COVID-19. Generated by immunoSEQ multiplex PCR, the TCRdb table keeps only in-frame clones and is missing some. The top ten hold approximately 8% of the sample, which has 140,000 to 150,000 clones, 80% to 90% seen once. What was sequenced was peripheral blood. All receptors derive from a woman aged 55 to 70 with COVID-19, enrolled during active disease. Each CDR3 is given without its conserved first and last residue. The D gene is left open where the match is weak.

D gene | V gene | CDR3 protein
TRBD1 | TRBV7-3 | ASSQDREETQY
NA | TRBV4-3 | ASSQFRAGVTGELF
NA | TRBV2 | ASSERANYGYT
NA | TRBV7-3 | ASSPRTYGGYT
NA | TRBV10-3 | AISGLAIRELF
NA | TRBV5-4 | ASSLDSFNTGELF
TRBD2 | TRBV24-1 | ATSGLLAGGSYEQY
TRBD1 | TRBV19 | ASRPGTGARGGYT
TRBD1 | TRBV7-8 | ASSPETGVHEQY
NA | TRBV23-1 | ASSQSPTDTAGTNTGELF
NA | TRBV7-6 | ASSAGGVTNYGYT
NA | TRBV7-2 | ASSFAPGGLGNEQF
TRBD1 | TRBV15 | ATSRGYDRGTEAF
TRBD1 | TRBV5-5 | ASSSRRDRGTYEQY
TRBD2 | TRBV25-1 | ASSEVGGGSYEQY
NA | TRBV9 | ASSSRDIRGYT
TRBD1 | TRBV3-1/TRBV3-2 | ASSQDRWGQGAYEQF
NA | TRBV7-9 | ASNYGAGFGANVLT
NA | TRBV23-1 | ASSLVGGAAAPYYGYT
NA | TRBV4-1 | ASSQDRGGSSGNTIY
TRBD1 | TRBV7-2 | ASSLGQGLLYGYT
TRBD2 | TRBV10-2 | ASSDVRGAGAYEQY
TRBD1 | TRBV27 | ASSSRDRGIGELF
NA | TRBV15 | ATSRDFRDTEAF
NA | TRBV6-1 | ASSDMSYGYT
TRBD2 | TRBV19 | ASSAGTSGEETQY
NA | TRBV7-9 | ASSLVESTGLAF
NA | TRBV6-5 | ASSAGLGETQY
NA | TRBV7-9 | ASSAQGNREKLF
TRBD2 | TRBV11-1 | ASSLLAGETDTQY
TRBD1 | TRBV6-2/TRBV6-3 | ASSYLLDRDDPYGYT
TRBD1 | TRBV11-3 | ASSRETGGGTYEQY
NA | TRBV3-1/TRBV3-2 | ASSRGVWGEKDTQY
NA | TRBV5-1 | ASSLGMRGQDSYEQY
NA | TRBV27 | ASSPTMLREQY
TRBD1 | TRBV25-1 | ASSENPGQPSNTGELF
TRBD1 | TRBV7-2 | ASSSQGVNTEAF
NA | TRBV5-4 | ASSLAGEGNYGYT
TRBD1 | TRBV18 | ASSPPTGGNYGYT
NA | TRBV2 | ASIGVPGTKASYNEQF
NA | TRBV4-1 | ASSQGRGEDTEAF
NA | TRBV6-2/TRBV6-3 | ASSYFAGMNTGELF
TRBD1 | TRBV7-9 | ASSSGQGNYGYT
NA | TRBV7-3 | ASSPDSNGNSPLH
NA | TRBV5-1 | ASSSLIAGTGELF
TRBD1 | TRBV19 | ASSIEFSGTGGYEQY
TRBD1 | TRBV29-1 | SARDRGLSNEQF
NA | TRBV30 | ALRQNSNQPQH
TRBD1 | TRBV19 | ASSTSGTGVRYT